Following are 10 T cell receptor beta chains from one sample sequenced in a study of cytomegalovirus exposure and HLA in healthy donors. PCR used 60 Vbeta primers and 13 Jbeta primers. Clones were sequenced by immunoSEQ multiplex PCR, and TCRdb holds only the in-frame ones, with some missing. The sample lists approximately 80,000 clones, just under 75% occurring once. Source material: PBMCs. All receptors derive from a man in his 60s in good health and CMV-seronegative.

The CDR3 is CASAGQPYNEQFF. The CDR3, as DNA: TGTGCCAGCGCGGGACAGCCTTACAATGAGCAGTTCTTC. The V call is TRBV14, the J call TRBJ2-1; D perhaps matches TRBD1 (7 bases). Trimming took 8 bases from V and 4 from J, leaving 12 bases between them. The CDR3 is 13 residues long. Germline CDR1 and CDR2: SGHDN and FVKESK.

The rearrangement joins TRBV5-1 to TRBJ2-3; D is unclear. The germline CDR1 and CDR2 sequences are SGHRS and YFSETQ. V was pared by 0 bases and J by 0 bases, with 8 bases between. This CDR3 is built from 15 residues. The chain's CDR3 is CASSLASRSTDTQYF. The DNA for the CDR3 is TGCGCCAGCAGCTTGGCGAGCCGTAGCACAGATACGCAGTATTTT.

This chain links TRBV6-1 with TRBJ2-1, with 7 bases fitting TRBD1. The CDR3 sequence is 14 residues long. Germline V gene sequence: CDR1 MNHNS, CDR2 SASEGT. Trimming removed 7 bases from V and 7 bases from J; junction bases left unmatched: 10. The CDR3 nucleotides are TGTGCCAGCATGTCACAGGGGACGACGAATGAGCAGTTCTTC. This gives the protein CASMSQGTTNEQFF.

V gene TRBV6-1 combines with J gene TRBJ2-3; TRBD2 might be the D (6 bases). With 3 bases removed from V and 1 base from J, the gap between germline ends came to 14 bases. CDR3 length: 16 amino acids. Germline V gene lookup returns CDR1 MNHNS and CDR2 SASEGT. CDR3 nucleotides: TGTGCCAGCAGTGACCCCCGGGGGTCTGGCACAGATACGCAGTATTTT. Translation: CASSDPRGSGTDTQYF.

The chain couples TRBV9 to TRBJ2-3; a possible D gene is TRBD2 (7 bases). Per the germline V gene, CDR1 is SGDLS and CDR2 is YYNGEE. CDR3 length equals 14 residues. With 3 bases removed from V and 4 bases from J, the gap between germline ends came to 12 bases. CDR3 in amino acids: CASSAGGGPDTQYF. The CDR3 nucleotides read TGTGCCAGCAGCGCTGGGGGGGGCCCAGATACGCAGTATTTT.

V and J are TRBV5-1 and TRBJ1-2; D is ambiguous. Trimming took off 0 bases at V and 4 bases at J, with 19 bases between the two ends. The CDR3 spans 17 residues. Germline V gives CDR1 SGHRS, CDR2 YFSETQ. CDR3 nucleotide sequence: TGCGCCAGCAGCTTGGAAACTGGGGTCCGAGGGTCCTATGGCTACACCTTC. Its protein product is CASSLETGVRGSYGYTF.

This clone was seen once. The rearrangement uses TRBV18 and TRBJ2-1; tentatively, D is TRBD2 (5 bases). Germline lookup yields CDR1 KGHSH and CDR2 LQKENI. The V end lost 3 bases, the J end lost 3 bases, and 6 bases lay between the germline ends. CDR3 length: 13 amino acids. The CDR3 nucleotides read TGTGCCAGCTCACCCGGGGTCTACAATGAGCAGTTCTTC. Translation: CASSPGVYNEQFF.

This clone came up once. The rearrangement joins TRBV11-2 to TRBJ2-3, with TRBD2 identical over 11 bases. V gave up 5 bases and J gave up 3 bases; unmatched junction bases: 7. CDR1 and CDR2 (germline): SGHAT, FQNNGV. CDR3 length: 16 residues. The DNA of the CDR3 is TGTGCCAGCAGCCAGACTTTAGCGGGGGGGACAGATACGCAGTATTTT. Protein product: CASSQTLAGGTDTQYF.

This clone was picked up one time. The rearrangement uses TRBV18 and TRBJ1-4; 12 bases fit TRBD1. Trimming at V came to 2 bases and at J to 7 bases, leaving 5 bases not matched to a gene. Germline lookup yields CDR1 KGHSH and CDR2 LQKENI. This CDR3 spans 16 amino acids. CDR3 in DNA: TGTGCCAGCTCACCAGCAGGGACAGGGGGCGGTGAAAAACTGTTTTTT. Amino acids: CASSPAGTGGGEKLFF.

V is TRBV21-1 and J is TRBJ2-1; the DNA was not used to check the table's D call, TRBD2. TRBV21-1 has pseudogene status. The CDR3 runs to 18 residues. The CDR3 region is CASSKNVRGGCTYNEQFF. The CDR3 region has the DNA TGTGCCAGCAGCAAAAACGTACGGGGGGGCTGCACCTACAATGAGCAGTTCTTC.